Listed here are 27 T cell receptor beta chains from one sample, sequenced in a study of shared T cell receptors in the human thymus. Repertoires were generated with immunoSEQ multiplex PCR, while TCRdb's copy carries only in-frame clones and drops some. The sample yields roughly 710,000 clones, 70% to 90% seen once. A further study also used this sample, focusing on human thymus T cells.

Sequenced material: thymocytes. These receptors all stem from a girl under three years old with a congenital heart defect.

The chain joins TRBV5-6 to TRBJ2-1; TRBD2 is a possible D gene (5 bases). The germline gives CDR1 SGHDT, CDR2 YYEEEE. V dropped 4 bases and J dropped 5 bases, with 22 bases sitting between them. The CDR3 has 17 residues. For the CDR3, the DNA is TGTGCCAGCAGCCTCGGCCGTCCAGGCGGGTGGAACAATGAGCAGTTCTTC. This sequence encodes CASSLGRPGGWNNEQFF.

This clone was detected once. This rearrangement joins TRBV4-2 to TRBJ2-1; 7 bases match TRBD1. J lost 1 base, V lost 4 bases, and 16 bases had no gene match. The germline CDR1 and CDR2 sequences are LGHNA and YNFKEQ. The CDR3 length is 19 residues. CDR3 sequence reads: CASSPPQARRDRSYNEQFF. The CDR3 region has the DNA TGTGCCAGCAGCCCCCCCCAGGCCCGCCGGGACAGATCCTACAATGAGCAGTTCTTC.

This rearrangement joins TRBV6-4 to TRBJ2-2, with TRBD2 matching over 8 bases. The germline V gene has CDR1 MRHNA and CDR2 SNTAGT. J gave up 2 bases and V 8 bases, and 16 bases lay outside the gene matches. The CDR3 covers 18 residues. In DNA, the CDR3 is TGTGCCAGCGCCGGAGGCGGGGGGACAACTATAAACACCGGGGAGCTGTTTTTT. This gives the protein CASAGGGGTTINTGELFF.

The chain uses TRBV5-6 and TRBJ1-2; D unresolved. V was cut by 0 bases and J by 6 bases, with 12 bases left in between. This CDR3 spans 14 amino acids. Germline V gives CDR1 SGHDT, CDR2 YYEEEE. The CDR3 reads CASSLETSQHGYTF. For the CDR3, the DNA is TGTGCCAGCAGCTTGGAGACATCCCAACATGGCTACACCTTC.

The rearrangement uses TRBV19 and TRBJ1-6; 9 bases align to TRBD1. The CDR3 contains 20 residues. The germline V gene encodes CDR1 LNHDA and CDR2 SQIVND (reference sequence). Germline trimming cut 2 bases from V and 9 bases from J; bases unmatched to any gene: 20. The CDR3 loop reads CASSIFGDRERDAIISPLHF. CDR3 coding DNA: TGTGCCAGTAGTATATTCGGGGACAGGGAACGGGATGCGATAATTTCACCCCTCCACTTT.

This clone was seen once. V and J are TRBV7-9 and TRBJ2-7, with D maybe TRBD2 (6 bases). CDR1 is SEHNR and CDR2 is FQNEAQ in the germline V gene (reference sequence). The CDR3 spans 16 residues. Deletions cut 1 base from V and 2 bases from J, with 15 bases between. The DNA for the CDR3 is TGTGCCAGCAGCTTAGTCCCCCGGGACTTAGCCTACGAGCAGTACTTC. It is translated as CASSLVPRDLAYEQYF.

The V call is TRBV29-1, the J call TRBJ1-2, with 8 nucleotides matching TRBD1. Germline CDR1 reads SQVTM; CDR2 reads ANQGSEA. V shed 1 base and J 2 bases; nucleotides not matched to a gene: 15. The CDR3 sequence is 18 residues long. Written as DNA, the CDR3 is TGCAGCGTTGAAGCGTCCTTACTTCCGACAGGGGAAAACTATGGCTACACCTTC. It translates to CSVEASLLPTGENYGYTF. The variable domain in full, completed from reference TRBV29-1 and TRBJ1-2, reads SAVISQKPSRDICQRGTSLTIQCQVDSQVTMMFWYRQQPGQSLTLIATANQGSEATYESGFVIDKFPISRPNLTFSTLTVSNMSPEDSSIYLCSVEASLLPTGENYGYTFGSGTRLTVV.

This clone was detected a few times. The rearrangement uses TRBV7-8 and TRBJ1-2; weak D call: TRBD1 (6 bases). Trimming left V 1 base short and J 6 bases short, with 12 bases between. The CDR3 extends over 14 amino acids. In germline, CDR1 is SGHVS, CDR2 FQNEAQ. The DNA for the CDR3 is TGTGCCAGCAGCTTAGATGGGCAGGGGAATGGCTACACCTTC. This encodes CASSLDGQGNGYTF.

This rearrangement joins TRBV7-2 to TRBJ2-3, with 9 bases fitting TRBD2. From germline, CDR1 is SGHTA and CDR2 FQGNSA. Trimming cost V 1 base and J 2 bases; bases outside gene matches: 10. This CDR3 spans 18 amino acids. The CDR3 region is CASSLVQVAGVDTDTQYF. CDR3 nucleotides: TGTGCCAGCAGCTTAGTTCAAGTAGCGGGGGTAGACACAGATACGCAGTATTTT.

The CDR3 DNA sequence: TGTGCCAGTAGTATGGGGCCGCACAGAAACACCTACGAGCAGTACTTC. Its protein is CASSMGPHRNTYEQYF. The chain recombines TRBV19 with TRBJ2-7; tentative D call: TRBD1 (5 bases). Trimming took off 3 bases at V and 2 bases at J, with 17 bases between the two ends. CDR3 length: 16 amino acids. Per the germline V gene, CDR1 is LNHDA and CDR2 is SQIVND (reference sequence). Together with reference TRBV19 and TRBJ2-7, the CDR3 gives the full variable domain: DGGITQSPKYLFRKEGQNVTLSCEQNLNHDAMYWYRQDPGQGLRLIYYSQIVNDFQKGDIAEGYSVSREKKESFPLTVTSAQKNPTAFYLCASSMGPHRNTYEQYFGPGTRLTVT.

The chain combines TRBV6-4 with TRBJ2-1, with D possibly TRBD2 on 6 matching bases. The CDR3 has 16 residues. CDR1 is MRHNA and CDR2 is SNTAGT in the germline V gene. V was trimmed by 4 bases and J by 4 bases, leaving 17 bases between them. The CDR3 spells CASSAGTWSSYNEQFF. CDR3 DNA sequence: TGTGCCAGCAGTGCCGGGACTTGGTCGTCTTACAATGAGCAGTTCTTC.

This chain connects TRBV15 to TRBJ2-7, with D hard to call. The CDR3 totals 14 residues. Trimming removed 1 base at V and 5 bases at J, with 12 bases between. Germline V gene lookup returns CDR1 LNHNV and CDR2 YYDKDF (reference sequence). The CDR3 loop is CATSRGASVNEQYF. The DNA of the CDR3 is TGTGCCACCAGCAGAGGAGCCAGCGTCAACGAGCAGTACTTC. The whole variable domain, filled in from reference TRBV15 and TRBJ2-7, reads DAMVIQNPRYQVTQFGKPVTLSCSQTLNHNVMYWYQQKSSQAPKLLFHYYDKDFNNEADTPDNFQSRRPNTSFCFLDIRSPGLGDTAMYLCATSRGASVNEQYFGPGTRLTVT.

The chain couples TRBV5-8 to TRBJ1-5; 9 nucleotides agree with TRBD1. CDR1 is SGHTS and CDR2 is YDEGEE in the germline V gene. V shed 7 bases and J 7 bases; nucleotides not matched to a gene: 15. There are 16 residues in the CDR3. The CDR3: CASHIRDRAPIQPQHF. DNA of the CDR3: TGTGCCAGCCACATCCGGGACAGGGCCCCCATCCAGCCCCAGCATTTT.

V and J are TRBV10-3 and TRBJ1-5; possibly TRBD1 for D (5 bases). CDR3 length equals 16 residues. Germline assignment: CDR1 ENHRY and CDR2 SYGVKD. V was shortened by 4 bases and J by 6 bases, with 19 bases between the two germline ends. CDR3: CAISGGKQPGGQPQHF. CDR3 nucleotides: TGTGCCATCAGTGGGGGGAAGCAGCCGGGGGGTCAGCCCCAGCATTTT.

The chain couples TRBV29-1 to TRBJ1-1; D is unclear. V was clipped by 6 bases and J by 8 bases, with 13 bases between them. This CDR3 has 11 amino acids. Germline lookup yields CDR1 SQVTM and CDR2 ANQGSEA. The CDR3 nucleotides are TGCAGCGTCCTTGGTCACGGGGAAGCTTTCTTT. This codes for CSVLGHGEAFF.

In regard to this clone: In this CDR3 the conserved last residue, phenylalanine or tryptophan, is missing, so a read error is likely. The CDR3 DNA reads TGTGCCAGCAGTGCAGGGACAGCTTATGGCTACACCCTC. This gives the protein CASSAGTAYGYTL. This sequence joins TRBV27 and TRBJ1-2, with 7 positions matching TRBD1. In germline, CDR1 is MNHEY, CDR2 SMNVEV (reference sequence). Trimming removed 5 bases from V and 5 bases from J; junction bases left unmatched: 5. The length of the CDR3 is 13 residues.

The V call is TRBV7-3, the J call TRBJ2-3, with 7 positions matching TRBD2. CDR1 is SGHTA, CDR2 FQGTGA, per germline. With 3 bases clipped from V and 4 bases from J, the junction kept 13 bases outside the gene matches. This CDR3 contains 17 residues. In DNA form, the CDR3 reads TGTGCCAGCAGCTTCCCGGGGGGACTACGACAAGCAGATACGCAGTATTTT. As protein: CASSFPGGLRQADTQYF.

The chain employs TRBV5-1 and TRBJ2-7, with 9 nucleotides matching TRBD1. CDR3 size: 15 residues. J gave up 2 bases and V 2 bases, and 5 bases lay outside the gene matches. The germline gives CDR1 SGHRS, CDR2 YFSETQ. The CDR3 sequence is CASSFSRDRAYEQYF. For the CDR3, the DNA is TGCGCCAGCAGCTTCTCGCGGGACAGGGCCTACGAGCAGTACTTC.

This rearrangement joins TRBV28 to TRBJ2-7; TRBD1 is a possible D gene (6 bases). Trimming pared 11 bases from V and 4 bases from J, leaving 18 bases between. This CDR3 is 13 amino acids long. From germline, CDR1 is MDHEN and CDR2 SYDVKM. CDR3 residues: CAYQVRGSYEQYF. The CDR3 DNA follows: TGTGCCTATCAAGTGAGGGGGAGTTACGAGCAGTACTTC.

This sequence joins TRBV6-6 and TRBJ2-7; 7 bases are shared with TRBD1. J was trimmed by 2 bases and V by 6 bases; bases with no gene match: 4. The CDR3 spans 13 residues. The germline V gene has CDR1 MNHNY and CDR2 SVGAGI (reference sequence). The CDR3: CASRRGQAYEQYF. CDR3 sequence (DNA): TGTGCCAGCAGGAGAGGACAGGCCTACGAGCAGTACTTC.

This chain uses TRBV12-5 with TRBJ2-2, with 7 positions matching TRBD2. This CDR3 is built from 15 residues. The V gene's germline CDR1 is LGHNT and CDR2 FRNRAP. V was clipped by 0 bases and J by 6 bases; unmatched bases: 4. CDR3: CASGLVWGGAGELFF. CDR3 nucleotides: TGTGCTAGTGGTTTGGTATGGGGGGGGGCCGGGGAGCTGTTTTTT.

CDR3 in DNA: TGTGCCATCAAGCCAAACGGGGACTCTGGAAACACCATATATTTT. Its translation: CAIKPNGDSGNTIYF. The chain has TRBV10-3 and TRBJ1-3; D remains unclear. V dropped 7 bases and J dropped 0 bases, with 13 bases sitting between them. Germline values: CDR1 ENHRY, CDR2 SYGVKD. The CDR3 covers 15 residues.

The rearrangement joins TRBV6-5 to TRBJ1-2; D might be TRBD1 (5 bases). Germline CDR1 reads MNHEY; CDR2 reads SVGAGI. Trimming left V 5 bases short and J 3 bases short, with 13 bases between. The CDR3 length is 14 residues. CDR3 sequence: CASSPLTGHYGYTF. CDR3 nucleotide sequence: TGTGCCAGCAGTCCCCTTACAGGCCACTATGGCTACACCTTC.

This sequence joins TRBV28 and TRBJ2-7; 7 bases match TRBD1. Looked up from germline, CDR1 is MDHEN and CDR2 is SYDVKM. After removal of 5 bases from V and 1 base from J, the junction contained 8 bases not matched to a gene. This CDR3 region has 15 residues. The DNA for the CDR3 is TGTGCCAGCAGTATCCCAGGGACAGTTTCCTACGAGCAGTACTTC. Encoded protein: CASSIPGTVSYEQYF.

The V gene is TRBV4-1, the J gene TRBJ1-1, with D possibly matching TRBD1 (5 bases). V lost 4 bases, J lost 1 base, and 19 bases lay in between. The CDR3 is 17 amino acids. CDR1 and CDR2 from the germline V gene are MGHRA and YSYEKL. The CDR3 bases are TGCGCCAGCAGCCCCTACCTCTTTCTTGACAGGAACACTGAAGCTTTCTTT. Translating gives CASSPYLFLDRNTEAFF.

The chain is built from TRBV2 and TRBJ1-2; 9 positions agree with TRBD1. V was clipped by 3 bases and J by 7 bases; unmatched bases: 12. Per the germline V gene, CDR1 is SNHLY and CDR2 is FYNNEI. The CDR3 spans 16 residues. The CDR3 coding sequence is TGTGCCAGCAGTGATACCCCACAGGGGGCGCTTAGTGGCTACACCTTC. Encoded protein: CASSDTPQGALSGYTF.

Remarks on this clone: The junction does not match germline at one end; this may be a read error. This CDR3 reads CASSGTGGLVF. The CDR3 DNA sequence: TGTGCCAGTAGTGGAACAGGGGGTCTTGTGTTT. The genes are TRBV19 and TRBJ1-1; TRBD1 aligns across 8 bases. Germline CDR1 is LNHDA and CDR2 is SQIVND (reference sequence). This CDR3 spans 11 amino acids.